Following are 12 T cell receptor beta chains from one sample sequenced in a study of blood T cell repertoires in COVID-19. Measured with immunoSEQ multiplex PCR; TCRdb has only the in-frame clones, and not every one. The sample consists of about 19,000 clones, 88% of them appearing once. Material for sequencing was peripheral blood. All receptors come from a human donor in a cohort sampled during active COVID-19.

J is TRBJ2-7 and V is TRBV2, with D perhaps matching TRBD2 (6 bases). The V gene's germline CDR1 is SNHLY and CDR2 FYNNEI. V was shortened by 11 bases and J by 6 bases, with 17 bases between the two germline ends. The CDR3 consists of 12 residues. The CDR3, as DNA: TGTGCCTCCCGGAGGGGATTCGGCGAGCAGTACTTC. Its protein product is CASRRGFGEQYF. The full variable domain, completed using reference TRBV2 and TRBJ2-7, is EPEVTQTPSHQVTQMGQEVILRCVPISNHLYFYWYRQILGQKVEFLVSFYNNEISEKSEIFDDQFSVERPDGSNFTLKIRSTKLEDSAMYFCASRRGFGEQYFGPGTRLTVT.

The rearrangement links TRBV5-4 to TRBJ2-3; unclear D gene. The CDR3 length is 13 residues. Between the trimmed V and J ends, which lost 6 bases and 6 bases, there was a span of 14 bases. Germline V CDR1 and CDR2: SGHNT, YYREEE (reference sequence). CDR3 sequence reads: CASTPEPRDTQYF. In DNA form, the CDR3 reads TGTGCCAGCACCCCCGAGCCTAGGGATACGCAGTATTTT.

In its sample, this clone was seen once. The V call is TRBV2, the J call TRBJ2-3; 12 nucleotides line up with TRBD2. The germline V gene encodes CDR1 SNHLY and CDR2 FYNNEI. This CDR3 is 16 amino acids long. With 4 bases clipped from V and 5 bases from J, the junction kept 7 bases outside the gene matches. CDR3 nucleotide sequence: TGTGCCAGCAGTGGCCCTCTAGCGGGGGGGCGAGATACGCAGTATTTT. Protein sequence: CASSGPLAGGRDTQYF.

The chain is built from TRBV29-1 and TRBJ2-3; D gene ambiguous. Germline V gives CDR1 SQVTM, CDR2 ANQGSEA. CDR3 length: 12 residues. Trimming left V 3 bases short and J 4 bases short, with 8 bases between. CDR3: CSVDVAPDTQYF. CDR3 bases: TGCAGCGTTGATGTCGCGCCAGATACGCAGTATTTT.

V gene TRBV5-4 combines with J gene TRBJ2-1, with TRBD2 identical over 14 bases. The CDR3 extends over 18 amino acids. The V gene's germline CDR1 is SGHNT and CDR2 YYREEE (reference sequence). V dropped 2 bases and J dropped 1; count of bases not matched to a gene: 5. CDR3 region: CASSFGLAGGLSYNEQFF. The CDR3 region has the DNA TGTGCCAGCAGCTTCGGACTAGCGGGGGGCCTATCCTACAATGAGCAGTTCTTC. Variable domain in full (rest from reference TRBV5-4 and TRBJ2-1): ETGVTQSPTHLIKTRGQQVTLRCSSQSGHNTVSWYQQALGQGPQFIFQYYREEENGRGNFPPRFSGLQFPNYSSELNVNALELDDSALYLCASSFGLAGGLSYNEQFFGPGTRLTVL.

The chain uses TRBV5-1 and TRBJ1-2; D is possibly TRBD1 (6 bases). Trimming pared 0 bases from V and 3 bases from J, leaving 6 bases between. The CDR3 runs to 13 residues. From germline, CDR1 is SGHRS and CDR2 YFSETQ. The CDR3 here is CASSLGTDYGYTF. The CDR3 bases are TGCGCCAGCAGCTTGGGGACAGACTATGGCTACACCTTC.

This chain links TRBV6-4 with TRBJ2-3; D unresolved. CDR3 length: 15 amino acids. V lost 1 base and J 0 bases, leaving 8 bases between the germline ends. In germline, CDR1 is MRHNA, CDR2 SNTAGT. CDR3 protein: CASSDYPSSTDTQYF. CDR3 DNA: TGTGCCAGCAGTGACTACCCTAGTAGCACAGATACGCAGTATTTT.

Sample share makes this clone medium-sized. This chain connects TRBV6-5 to TRBJ1-5; D perhaps matches TRBD1 (5 bases). Per germline, CDR1 MNHEY and CDR2 SVGAGI. The CDR3 totals 14 residues. With 6 bases removed from V and 9 bases from J, the gap between germline ends came to 18 bases. The CDR3 DNA follows: TGTGCCAGCAGCCCCGTGATGCTGGGGGGGCCCCAGCATTTT. The encoded protein is CASSPVMLGGPQHF.

This clone occurred a few times. CDR3 protein: CASNIPGQGKIGYTF. The CDR3 DNA sequence: TGTGCCAGTAACATCCCGGGACAGGGGAAGATTGGCTACACCTTC. The V call is TRBV19, the J call TRBJ1-2; 10 bases are a match to TRBD1. The CDR3 has 15 amino acids. Germline trimming cut 7 bases from V and 7 bases from J; bases unmatched to any gene: 12. The V gene's germline CDR1 is LNHDA and CDR2 SQIVND (reference sequence).

The rearrangement joins TRBV3-1 (or the pseudogene TRBV3-2) to TRBJ1-4; D unresolved. CDR3 length equals 13 residues. CDR1 is LGHDT and CDR2 is YNNKEL in the germline V gene (reference sequence). Trimming shortened V by 1 base and J by 5 bases, and 5 bases separated the two germline ends. The CDR3 spells CASSQVSNEKLFF. The CDR3 nucleotides are TGTGCCAGCAGCCAAGTGTCAAATGAAAAACTGTTTTTT.

This clone was seen a single time. V and J are TRBV7-2 and TRBJ2-7; the D gene is possibly TRBD2 (5 bases). Germline V CDR1 and CDR2: SGHTA, FQGNSA. The CDR3 has 15 residues. V lost 2 bases and J lost 0, with 11 bases in between. As DNA, the CDR3 is TGTGCCAGCAGCTTAAGAATAGCGAGCTCCTACGAGCAGTACTTC. It specifies CASSLRIASSYEQYF.

The rearrangement links TRBV3-1 (or the pseudogene TRBV3-2) to TRBJ2-7, with a weak D call TRBD2 (7 bases). The V end was cut by 1 base, the J end by 2 bases, with 9 bases between. The CDR3 runs to 14 residues. Germline-derived CDR1 and CDR2 are LGHDT and YNNKEL (reference sequence). CDR3 loop: CASSQAGGPYEQYF. The CDR3 coding sequence is TGTGCCAGCAGCCAAGCGGGGGGCCCCTACGAGCAGTACTTC.